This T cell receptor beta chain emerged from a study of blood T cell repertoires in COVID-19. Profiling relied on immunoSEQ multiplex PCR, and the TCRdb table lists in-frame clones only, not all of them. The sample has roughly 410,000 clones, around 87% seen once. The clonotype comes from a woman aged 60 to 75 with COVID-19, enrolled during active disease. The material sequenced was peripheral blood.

In DNA form, the CDR3 reads TGTGCCAGCAAAAGAGGAGGCTCCTATAATTCACCCCTCCACTTT. Translated, it gives CASKRGGSYNSPLHF. The rearrangement joins TRBV6-5 to TRBJ1-6; D not certain. V was pared by 7 bases and J by 0 bases, with 10 bases between. The CDR3 is 15 residues long. Looked up from germline, CDR1 is MNHEY and CDR2 is SVGAGI.